This TCR beta chain was identified during a study of T cells in Graves' hyperthyroidism and ophthalmopathy (dated by TCRdb to between 2017 and 2020). Regarding the complete study: To identify distinguishing TCR V-J signatures, a discovery cohort of around 100 patients was used, comprising some 45 with Graves' ophthalmopathy and around 60 with stable Graves' hyperthyroidism. An independent validation cohort of under 20 hyperthyroidism patients and about 16 patients who later progressed to ophthalmopathy tested prospective prediction of ophthalmopathy. The approximately 95 discovery patients were divided at random into training and test sets in a 7:3 ratio. The study also compared thyroid tissue and blood T-cell repertoires from over 5 Graves' hyperthyroidism patients. Following sampling, methimazole starting at 30 mg daily was given to hyperthyroidism patients, and high-dose intravenous methylprednisolone was given to ophthalmopathy patients. The paper describes TCR Vbeta CDR3 sequencing of 120 to 150 peripheral blood samples, made up of about 41 ophthalmopathy patients, approximately 73 hyperthyroidism patients and 17 progressor patients. The research as a whole found: Most expanded thyroid clonotypes (frequency above 0.001) were also found in blood, which suggests that blood repertoires may mirror thyroid immune responses. In validation, progression to ophthalmopathy was predicted by the model with 70.59% sensitivity and 72.22% specificity, a median of roughly six months before onset. No statistical method was used to set the sample size in advance, and investigators knew the group allocation. A 13 V-J signature model separated ophthalmopathy from stable hyperthyroidism, with 87.88% sensitivity and 81.08% specificity in cross-validation and 80%/75% in testing.

Stable Graves' hyperthyroidism was defined as no progression to ophthalmopathy during 18 months of follow-up. The hyperthyroidism patients were between 18 and 65 years old and newly diagnosed, with a disease duration of less than 2 months. Patients with uncontrolled infections, other autoimmune diseases, pregnancy or lactation were excluded. Diagnoses were based on clinical symptoms, serum thyroxine and TRAb, thyroid ultrasound and orbital computed tomography. Total RNA was extracted with Trizol reagent, and quality was checked on an Agilent 2100 Bioanalyzer. This clonotype was recorded many times. No cognate antigen has been identified for it. Base qualities are missing; no much larger clone stands one base away. Compared with germline, V lacks 6 bases and J lacks 9 bases; bases without a gene match: 9. In the germline V gene (reference sequence), CDR1 corresponds to DFQATT and CDR2 to SNEGSKA. From its cysteine to its phenylalanine, the CDR3 spans 14 amino acids. Of the read, only the CDR3 DNA is kept; its 42 bases are in frame from base 1.

TCR beta CDR3 regions were amplified from RNA transcripts. The first round of RT-PCR for the TCR CDR3 was performed with the HTBI primer set and the Qiagen OneStep RT-PCR kit. Libraries were constructed in a second round of multiplex PCR, after which size selection and purification were carried out. Sequencing of the libraries was done on an Illumina HiSeq2000 using paired-end 100 bp reads. On the study's bioinformatics: SOAPnuke was used to process the raw data, throwing out any read that contained adapters or uncalled bases, had a mean Phred below 15, or lacked an exact constant-primer or identifier match. High-quality paired reads were merged using COPE v1.2.5, and each unique nucleotide sequence was defined as a clonotype. Clonotypes were aligned to IMGT TRBV, TRBD and TRBJ reference segments using MiTCR v1.1. Only V-J combinations with frequency above 0.0001, covering about 99% of repertoires, were analysed. A TCS score was defined as the ratio between F50 (clonal expansion) and ExV (chaos), using BLOSUM62-based TCRdist between CDR3 peptides within each V-J. Welch's t-statistics and random forest reduced roughly 540 V-J features to 13, which were used in a naive Bayes classifier (R e1071). The raw public data were reprocessed by TCRdb itself: fastp quality trimming at Q25, MiXCR clonotype calling, in-frame beta chains only. When rows share a CDR3 protein, they turn into one entry using the most common DNA and genes. TCRdb, rather than the study authors, made the V and J calls. Counted in this sample were some 510,000 distinct CDR3 sequences; about 45% of them appeared once. The ten biggest clones cover about 7.9% of the sample.

Sequencing was performed on peripheral blood or thyroid tissue (not recorded which). The rearranged segments are TRBV20-1 and TRBJ1-6, with 9 middle bases fitting TRBD1. The source of this sequence is a woman between 18 and 29 years old with Graves' hyperthyroidism. Donor details come from another sample of the same person, matched by shared clones. This receptor has the CDR3 CSAALGTGSSPLHF. Here is the DNA: TGCAGTGCCGCCCTCGGGACAGGGAGTTCACCCCTCCACTTT.